This T cell receptor (beta chain) was recorded in a study of PD-L1 blockade in urothelial cancer. Described time point: peripheral blood 6 weeks after treatment start. Using immunoSEQ multiplex PCR, the repertoire was profiled, and TCRdb retains in-frame clones only, with some absent. In the table there are about 36,000 clones, approximately 88% of which are singletons. Trimming left V 8 bases short and J 2 bases short, with 12 bases between. This CDR3 is 13 amino acids long. Per germline, CDR1 SGHAT and CDR2 FQNNGV. The source was PBMCs, collected around atezolizumab (anti-PD-L1) treatment. This clonotype was obtained from a middle-aged man with urothelial cancer. The chain uses TRBV11-2 and TRBJ1-1; weak D call: TRBD1 (5 bases). The chain's CDR3 is CASGQGGNTEAFF. CDR3 DNA sequence: TGTGCCAGCGGCCAGGGTGGAAACACTGAAGCTTTCTTT.